This T cell receptor (beta chain) was profiled in a study of Graves' ophthalmopathy and Graves' hyperthyroidism. This clonotype appeared many times. Germline CDR1 is MDHEN and CDR2 is SYDVKM. Trimming left V 10 bases short and J 4 bases short, with 16 bases between. The CDR3 consists of 13 residues. Beta-chain TCR CDR3 regions were amplified from RNA transcripts. Second-round multiplex PCR followed a first-round RT-PCR using HTBI primers. Via MiXCR, TCRdb re-called the multiplex PCR reads, giving one row per CDR3 protein. The sample includes approximately 160,000 distinct CDR3 sequences, less than 45% of them seen just once.

Sequenced sample: peripheral blood. This clonotype was sampled from a woman in her thirties or forties with Graves' ophthalmopathy. V and J are TRBV28 and TRBJ1-2; unclear D gene. The DNA for the CDR3 is TGTGCCACCCTGATGGAGGTCGCCTATGGCTACACCTTC. Amino acid sequence: CATLMEVAYGYTF.